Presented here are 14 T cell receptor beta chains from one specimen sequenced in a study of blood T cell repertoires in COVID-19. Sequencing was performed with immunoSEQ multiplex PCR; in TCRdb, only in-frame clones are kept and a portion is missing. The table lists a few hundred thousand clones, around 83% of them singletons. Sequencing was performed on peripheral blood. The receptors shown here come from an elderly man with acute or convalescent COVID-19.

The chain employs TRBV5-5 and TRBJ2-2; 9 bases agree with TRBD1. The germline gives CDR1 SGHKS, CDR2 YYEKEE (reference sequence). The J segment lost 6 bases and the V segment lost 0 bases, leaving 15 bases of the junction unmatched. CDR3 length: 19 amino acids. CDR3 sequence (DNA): TGTGCCAGCAGCTTGGTTCGCCGGGACAGGGTTTTTTTTGCCGGGGAGCTGTTTTTT. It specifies CASSLVRRDRVFFAGELFF.

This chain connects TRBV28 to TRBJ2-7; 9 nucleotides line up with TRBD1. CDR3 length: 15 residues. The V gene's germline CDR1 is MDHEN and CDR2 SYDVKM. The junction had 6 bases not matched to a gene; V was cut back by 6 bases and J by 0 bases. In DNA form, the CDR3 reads TGTGCCAGCAGCCGGACAGGGGCCATCTCCTACGAGCAGTACTTC. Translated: CASSRTGAISYEQYF.

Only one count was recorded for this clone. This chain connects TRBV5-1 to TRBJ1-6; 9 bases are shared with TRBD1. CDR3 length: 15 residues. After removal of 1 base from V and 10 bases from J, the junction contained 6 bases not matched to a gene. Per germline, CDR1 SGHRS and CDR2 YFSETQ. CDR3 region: CASSLFRTGVSPLHF. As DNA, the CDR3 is TGCGCCAGCAGCTTGTTTCGGACAGGGGTCTCACCCCTCCACTTT.

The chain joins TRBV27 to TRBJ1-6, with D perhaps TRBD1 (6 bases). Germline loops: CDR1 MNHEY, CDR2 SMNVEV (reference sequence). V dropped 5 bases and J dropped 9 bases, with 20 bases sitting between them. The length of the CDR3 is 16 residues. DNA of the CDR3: TGTGCCAGCAGTCACAACCCAACAGGGTTGGCTTCACCCCTCCACTTT. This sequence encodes CASSHNPTGLASPLHF.

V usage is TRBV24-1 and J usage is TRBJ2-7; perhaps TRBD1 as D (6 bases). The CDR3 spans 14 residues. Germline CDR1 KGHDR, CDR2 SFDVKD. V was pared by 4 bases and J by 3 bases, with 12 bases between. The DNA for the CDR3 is TGTGCCACCAGTGACTCCGGGACACACTACGAGCAGTACTTC. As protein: CATSDSGTHYEQYF.

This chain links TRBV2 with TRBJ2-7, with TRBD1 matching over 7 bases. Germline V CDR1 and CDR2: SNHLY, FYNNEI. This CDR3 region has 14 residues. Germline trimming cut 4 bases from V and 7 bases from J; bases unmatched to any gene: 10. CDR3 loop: CASSGRDSLWEQYF. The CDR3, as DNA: TGTGCCAGCAGTGGTCGGGACAGTTTATGGGAGCAGTACTTC. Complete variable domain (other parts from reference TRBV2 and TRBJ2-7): EPEVTQTPSHQVTQMGQEVILRCVPISNHLYFYWYRQILGQKVEFLVSFYNNEISEKSEIFDDQFSVERPDGSNFTLKIRSTKLEDSAMYFCASSGRDSLWEQYFGPGTRLTVT.

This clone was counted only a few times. CDR3 bases: TGTGCCAGCAGTTACTCATGGGGACAGGGGGCTTATACGCAGTATTTT. Translation: CASSYSWGQGAYTQYF. The V call is TRBV6-2 or TRBV6-3, the J call TRBJ2-3; 12 bases line up with TRBD1. CDR3 length: 16 residues. The germline V gene has CDR1 MNHEY and CDR2 SVGEGT. The V segment lost 0 bases and the J segment 7 bases; nucleotides outside the gene matches: 5.

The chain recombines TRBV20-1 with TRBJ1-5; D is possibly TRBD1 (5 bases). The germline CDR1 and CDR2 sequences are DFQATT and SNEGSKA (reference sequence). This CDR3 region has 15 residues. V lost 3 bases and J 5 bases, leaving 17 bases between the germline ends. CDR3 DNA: TGCAGTGCTAGTTGGAACTCGGGGGTGGATCAGCCCCAGCATTTT. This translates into CSASWNSGVDQPQHF.

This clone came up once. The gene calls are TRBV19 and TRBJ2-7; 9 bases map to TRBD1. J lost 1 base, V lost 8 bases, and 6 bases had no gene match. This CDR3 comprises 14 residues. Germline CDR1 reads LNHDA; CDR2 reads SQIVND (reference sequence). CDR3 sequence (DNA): TGTGCCAGTTCCGGACAGGGGCTTTCCTACGAGCAGTACTTC. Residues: CASSGQGLSYEQYF.

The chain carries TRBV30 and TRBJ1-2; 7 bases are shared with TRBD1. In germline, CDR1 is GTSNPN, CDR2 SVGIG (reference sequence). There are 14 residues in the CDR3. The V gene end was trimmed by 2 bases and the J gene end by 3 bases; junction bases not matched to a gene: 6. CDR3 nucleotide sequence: TGTGCCTGGAGTCGACAGGGTGTTTACTATGGCTACACCTTC. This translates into CAWSRQGVYYGYTF.

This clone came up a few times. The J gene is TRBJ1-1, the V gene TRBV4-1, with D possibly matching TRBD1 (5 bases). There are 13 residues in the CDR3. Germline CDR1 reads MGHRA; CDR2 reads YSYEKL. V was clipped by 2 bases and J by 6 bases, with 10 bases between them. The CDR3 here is CASSQTMTAEAFF. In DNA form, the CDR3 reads TGCGCCAGCAGCCAAACGATGACAGCTGAAGCTTTCTTT.

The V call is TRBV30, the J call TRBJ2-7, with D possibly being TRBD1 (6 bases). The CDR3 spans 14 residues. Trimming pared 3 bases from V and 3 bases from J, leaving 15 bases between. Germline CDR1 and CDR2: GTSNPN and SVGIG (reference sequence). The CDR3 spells CAWSHRDIRYEQYF. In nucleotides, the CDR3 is TGTGCCTGGAGCCACAGGGACATTCGCTACGAGCAGTACTTC.

This CDR3 reads CSASPGGNSPLHF. As DNA, the CDR3 is TGCAGTGCTAGTCCAGGGGGGAATTCACCCCTCCACTTT. The chain links TRBV20-1 to TRBJ1-6; 7 bases match TRBD1. V lost 3 bases to trimming and J lost 7 bases; unmatched junction nucleotides: 3. This CDR3 spans 13 amino acids. Germline V gives CDR1 DFQATT, CDR2 SNEGSKA (reference sequence).

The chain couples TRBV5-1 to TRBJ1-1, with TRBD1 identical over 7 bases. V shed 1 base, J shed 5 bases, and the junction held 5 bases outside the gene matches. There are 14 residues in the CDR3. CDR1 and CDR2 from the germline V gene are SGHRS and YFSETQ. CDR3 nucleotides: TGCGCCAGCAGCTTGCAGGGGGTAGGAACTGAAGCTTTCTTT. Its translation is CASSLQGVGTEAFF.